Listed below are T cell receptor beta chains from one sample, sequenced in a study of blood T cell repertoires in COVID-19. The method was immunoSEQ multiplex PCR; TCRdb's version includes in-frame clones alone and lacks a portion of them. The sample shows about 400,000 clones, around nine tenths of them seen only once. Sequences were obtained from peripheral blood. The receptors here all came from a human donor in a cohort sampled during active COVID-19. CDR3s include the opening cysteine and the closing phenylalanine or tryptophan. Each record gives: V gene, J gene, CDR3 protein.

>TRBV9|TRBJ2-1
CASSVTLQGPHNEQFF
>TRBV6-5|TRBJ2-7
CASSQRGLTYEQYF
>TRBV6-5|TRBJ1-2
CASIREGLGGYTF
>TRBV18|TRBJ1-5
CASSLGQGNQPQHF
>TRBV27|TRBJ2-1
CASSLSSRPGSEQFF
>TRBV28|TRBJ2-3
CASISSPLAGSTDTQYF
>TRBV19|TRBJ1-1
CASTPQGSYTEAFF
>TRBV6-7|TRBJ1-2
CASSYSGARLTGPPLYGYTF
>TRBV28|TRBJ2-7
CASSFIRGTINF
>TRBV24-1|TRBJ2-5
CATSDRVAQYF
>TRBV19|TRBJ1-2
CASTMDVGQGARTSGYTF
>TRBV7-7|TRBJ2-5
CASSLGVTGTAETQYF
>TRBV7-9|TRBJ2-2
CASMLSNQGAGELFF
>TRBV29-1|TRBJ2-3
CSVEGGDRADTQYF
>TRBV28|TRBJ2-7
CASSSPLQSLASYEQYF
>TRBV24-1|TRBJ1-2
CATGTASGYTF
>TRBV19|TRBJ1-1
CASSTLSAANTEAFF
>TRBV27|TRBJ2-6
CASSVRQGVSGANVLTF
>TRBV6-6|TRBJ2-7
CASSPHGIHEQYF
>TRBV3-1/TRBV3-2|TRBJ2-7
CASSQAPREQYF
>TRBV6-4|TRBJ2-2
CASSDGETGELFF
>TRBV27|TRBJ2-7
CASSSLIRDRGARYF
>TRBV19|TRBJ2-5
CASSIKGGAGTRQETQYF
>TRBV6-4|TRBJ2-5
CASSPQSGVGQETQYF
>TRBV30|TRBJ1-1
CAWRREGNTEAFF
>TRBV2|TRBJ1-2
CASSFADDGYTF
>TRBV6-4|TRBJ2-1
CASSGQGPTEQFF
>TRBV5-1|TRBJ2-1
CASSPSGRVDNEQFF
>TRBV15|TRBJ1-4
CATSRDIGRGLREKLFF
>TRBV6-1|TRBJ1-5
CASSDSRDQPQHF
>TRBV12-3/TRBV12-4|TRBJ2-7
CASSFLTGDEQYF
>TRBV10-3|TRBJ1-1
CAISKGEGTEAFF
>TRBV19|TRBJ2-1
CASSLRVSGGGPYNEQFF
>TRBV29-1|TRBJ1-2
CSVGTNRNGYTF
>TRBV28|TRBJ1-4
CASSSGTGDEKLFF
>TRBV18|TRBJ2-1
CASSTTAPRLGVEQFF
>TRBV7-7|TRBJ2-7
CASSPHRGFYEQYF
>TRBV28|TRBJ2-7
CASSSPRSARDRGSEQYF
>TRBV13|TRBJ2-3
CASSLLPASGYTDTQYF
>TRBV7-2|TRBJ2-2
CASSLSGEGTGELFF
>TRBV5-1|TRBJ2-2
CASSALASGGTGELFF
>TRBV24-1|TRBJ2-5
CATSEWGGETQYF
>TRBV29-1|TRBJ2-3
CSVESQGTDTQYF
>TRBV30|TRBJ2-7
CAWSSRGGEQYF
>TRBV4-1|TRBJ2-5
CASSQVMVGALGQTQYF
>TRBV9|TRBJ2-2
CASSKLLADNTGELFF